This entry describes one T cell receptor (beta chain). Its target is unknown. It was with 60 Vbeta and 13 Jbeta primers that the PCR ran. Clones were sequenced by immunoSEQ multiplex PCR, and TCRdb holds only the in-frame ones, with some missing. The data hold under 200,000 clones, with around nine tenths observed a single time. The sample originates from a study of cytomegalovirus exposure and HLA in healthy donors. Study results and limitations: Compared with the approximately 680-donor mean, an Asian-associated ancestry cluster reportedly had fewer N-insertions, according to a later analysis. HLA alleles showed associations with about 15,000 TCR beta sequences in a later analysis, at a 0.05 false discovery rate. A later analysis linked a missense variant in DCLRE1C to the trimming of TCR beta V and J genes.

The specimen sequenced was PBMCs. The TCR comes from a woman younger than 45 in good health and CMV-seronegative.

Here the CDR3 reads CASSEASGPTNEKLFF. DNA for the CDR3: TGTGCCAGCAGTGAAGCAAGCGGACCAACTAATGAAAAACTGTTTTTT. The chain links TRBV6-1 to TRBJ1-4; D is uncertain. The CDR3 loop spans 16 amino acids. Germline CDR1 MNHNS, CDR2 SASEGT. Trimming removed 0 bases at V and 0 bases at J, with 8 bases between.